One and the same sample provided the 17 T cell receptor beta chains below, sequenced in a study of shared T cell receptors in the human thymus. The table came from immunoSEQ multiplex PCR; TCRdb's copy has only in-frame clones and leaves some out. The sample has 630,000 or so clones, about 87% seen once. The sample also formed part of further work on human thymus T cells.

The specimen sequenced was thymocytes. These TCRs come from a boy younger than two with a congenital heart defect.

In its sample, this clone was seen a few times. The rearrangement joins TRBV28 to TRBJ1-5, with 9 positions matching TRBD1. V was pared by 1 base and J by 3 bases, with 10 bases of the junction left unmatched. This CDR3 region has 18 residues. CDR1 is MDHEN, CDR2 SYDVKM, per germline. The CDR3 loop reads CASSLSMRTGDLNQPQHF. In DNA form, the CDR3 reads TGTGCCAGCAGTTTATCCATGAGGACAGGGGACCTCAATCAGCCCCAGCATTTT. Looking up the rest from reference TRBV28 and TRBJ1-5 gives the full variable domain: DVKVTQSSRYLVKRTGEKVFLECVQDMDHENMFWYRQDPGLGLRLIYFSYDVKMKEKGDIPEGYSVSREKKERFSLILESASTNQTSMYLCASSLSMRTGDLNQPQHFGDGTRLSIL.

The rearrangement links TRBV18 to TRBJ1-2; TRBD1 aligns across 7 bases. The CDR3 has 20 amino acids. Trimming cost V 3 bases and J 8 bases; bases outside gene matches: 27. Germline lookup yields CDR1 KGHSH and CDR2 LQKENI. CDR3 in DNA: TGTGCCAGCTCACCCAGAGCCACGTTCTTCAGGGGGACCCAGGTGGGCGGCTACACCTTC. Translation gives CASSPRATFFRGTQVGGYTF.

The CDR3 reads CSVAQGSIREGRHRGYTF. The CDR3 DNA sequence: TGCAGCGTTGCCCAGGGGTCTATTCGGGAAGGAAGGCACCGTGGCTACACCTTC. The rearrangement joins TRBV29-1 to TRBJ1-2; possible D gene TRBD1, 6 bases. Trimming removed 4 bases at V and 7 bases at J, with 31 bases between. The CDR3 has 18 amino acids. Germline loops: CDR1 SQVTM, CDR2 ANQGSEA.

This rearrangement joins TRBV5-4 to TRBJ2-1; 7 bases are shared with TRBD2. The CDR3 is made up of 15 amino acids. Trimming removed 4 bases from V and 1 base from J; junction bases left unmatched: 5. In germline, CDR1 is SGHNT, CDR2 YYREEE (reference sequence). The DNA of the CDR3 is TGTGCCAGCAGCCCCCTAGCGGATTCCTACAATGAGCAGTTCTTC. It yields the protein CASSPLADSYNEQFF. Combining the CDR3 with reference TRBV5-4 and TRBJ2-1 gives the whole variable domain ETGVTQSPTHLIKTRGQQVTLRCSSQSGHNTVSWYQQALGQGPQFIFQYYREEENGRGNFPPRFSGLQFPNYSSELNVNALELDDSALYLCASSPLADSYNEQFFGPGTRLTVL.

This clone has just one count. V is TRBV7-2 and J is TRBJ2-5; D is possibly TRBD2 (5 bases). The V end lost 1 base, the J end lost 0 bases, and 12 bases lay between the germline ends. This CDR3 spans 16 amino acids. Per the germline V gene, CDR1 is SGHTA and CDR2 is FQGNSA. The CDR3 protein is CASSLERKRYQETQYF. The CDR3 nucleotides are TGTGCCAGCAGCTTAGAGCGGAAACGGTACCAAGAGACCCAGTACTTC.

The V and J genes are TRBV7-2 and TRBJ2-7; D remains unclear. Trimming took 4 bases from V and 6 from J, leaving 13 bases between them. Germline assignment: CDR1 SGHTA and CDR2 FQGNSA. The CDR3 has 13 amino acids. The CDR3 DNA reads as TGTGCCAGCAGCTCCCTGGTCAGTGGCGAGCAGTACTTC. Translation gives CASSSLVSGEQYF.

This clone showed up just once. This chain uses TRBV6-5 with TRBJ2-1; 10 nucleotides agree with TRBD2. CDR1 MNHEY and CDR2 SVGAGI come from the germline V gene. The CDR3 loop spans 15 amino acids. Trimming took 0 bases from V and 10 from J; bases not matched to a gene: 6. CDR3 sequence: CASSYSLSSGGEQFF. The CDR3, as DNA: TGTGCCAGCAGTTACTCGTTGTCTAGCGGGGGAGAGCAGTTCTTC.

The rearrangement uses TRBV4-2 and TRBJ1-3; perhaps TRBD1 as D (5 bases). Germline values: CDR1 LGHNA, CDR2 YNFKEQ. This CDR3 region has 15 residues. Trimming took 3 bases from V and 0 from J, leaving 9 bases between them. The CDR3 sequence: CASSHNRSSGNTIYF. CDR3 nucleotides: TGTGCCAGCAGCCACAACAGGAGCTCTGGAAACACCATATATTTT.

The chain is built from TRBV6-5 and TRBJ1-1, with D maybe TRBD1 (6 bases). The CDR3 runs to 13 residues. Trimming left V 4 bases short and J 4 bases short, with 10 bases between. Germline CDR1 is MNHEY and CDR2 is SVGAGI. CDR3 loop: CASSSRDTTEAFF. The DNA for the CDR3 is TGTGCCAGCAGTTCCAGGGACACCACTGAAGCTTTCTTT.

The chain is built from TRBV4-2 and TRBJ2-5; TRBD2 aligns across 8 bases. J gave up 1 base and V 0 bases, and 7 bases lay outside the gene matches. Germline loops: CDR1 LGHNA, CDR2 YNFKEQ. The CDR3 length is 17 residues. This chain's CDR3 is CASSQEVSGGAQETQYF. CDR3 DNA: TGTGCCAGCAGCCAAGAAGTAAGCGGGGGCGCCCAAGAGACCCAGTACTTC.

V is TRBV4-3 and J is TRBJ2-1; 9 bases agree with TRBD2. Germline V gene data show CDR1 as LGHNA and CDR2 as YSLEER. V shed 0 bases and J 0 bases; nucleotides not matched to a gene: 6. The CDR3 extends over 18 amino acids. The CDR3 is CASSQDVLAGRSYNEQFF. The CDR3 DNA reads as TGCGCCAGCAGCCAAGATGTCCTAGCGGGGCGCTCCTACAATGAGCAGTTCTTC.

The rearrangement links TRBV21-1 to TRBJ1-5; TRBD1, the D gene given by the table, was not confirmed from the DNA. TRBV21-1 is a documented pseudogene. This CDR3 is 17 amino acids long. The CDR3 coding sequence is TGTGCCAGCAGCAAAGACCGGGACAGGGGTCCGAATCAGCCCCAGCATTTT. Translated: CASSKDRDRGPNQPQHF.

The V call is TRBV29-1, the J call TRBJ2-1; TRBD1 agrees at 7 bases. Germline V gives CDR1 SQVTM, CDR2 ANQGSEA. This CDR3 is 14 amino acids long. The trim removed 5 bases at V and 7 bases at J, leaving 11 bases unmatched. DNA for the CDR3: TGCAGCGTTTACACCGGGACAGTCCTTAATGAGCAGTTCTTC. Its translation: CSVYTGTVLNEQFF.

The chain is built from TRBV28 and TRBJ1-4, with D possibly being TRBD1 (6 bases). The CDR3 length is 16 residues. Trimming took off 1 base at V and 0 bases at J, with 9 bases between the two ends. Germline-derived CDR1 and CDR2 are MDHEN and SYDVKM. The CDR3 nucleotides are TGTGCCAGCAGTTTATTGAGGACAGCAACTAATGAAAAACTGTTTTTT. Protein product: CASSLLRTATNEKLFF.

This chain joins TRBV4-1 and TRBJ1-6; the D gene is possibly TRBD1 (6 bases). CDR3 length: 14 amino acids. Germline CDR1 and CDR2: MGHRA and YSYEKL. V was pared by 4 bases and J by 8 bases, with 12 bases between. DNA of the CDR3: TGCGCCAGCAGCCCACAGGGTATGGATTCACCCCTCCACTTT. Its translation: CASSPQGMDSPLHF.

This chain connects TRBV27 to TRBJ1-6; TRBD1 matches 8 bases. In germline, CDR1 is MNHEY, CDR2 SMNVEV (reference sequence). V trimming: 0 bases; J trimming: 0 bases; junction bases outside the gene matches: 1. The CDR3 is 17 amino acids. Here the CDR3 reads CASSLSTGASYNSPLHF. In nucleotides, the CDR3 is TGTGCCAGCAGTTTATCGACAGGGGCCTCCTATAATTCACCCCTCCACTTT.

The J gene is TRBJ2-7, the V gene TRBV6-5, with a weak D call TRBD1 (5 bases). Trimming took off 2 bases at V and 2 bases at J, with 10 bases between the two ends. The CDR3 sequence is 14 residues long. Germline CDR1 is MNHEY and CDR2 is SVGAGI. The CDR3 sequence is CASSYDRGTYEQYF. CDR3 coding DNA: TGTGCCAGCAGTTACGACAGAGGAACCTACGAGCAGTACTTC.